These 28 T cell receptor beta chains were all obtained from the same sample, sequenced in a study of T cell clonotyping in hematopoietic cell transplantation. Clones were read by immunoSEQ multiplex PCR, and TCRdb kept only the in-frame ones, dropping some. The table lists around 9,000 clones, around 80% of them singletons. The sequencing here drew on PBMCs, taken at the time of graft-versus-host disease after allogeneic stem cell transplant. These receptors all come from a male patient in his sixties who had an allogeneic stem cell transplant from an unrelated donor, so the T cells may come from the graft donor. Some clones in this sample may be carry-over from other donors' samples.

This rearrangement joins TRBV9 to TRBJ2-7, with D possibly TRBD1 on 6 matching bases. This CDR3 is built from 19 residues. Germline V lookup: CDR1 SGDLS, CDR2 YYNGEE. The V and J ends lost 0 bases and 0 bases respectively, with 22 bases between them. CDR3 nucleotides: TGTGCCAGCAGCGTAGCTTGGACAGCCTCACGCATAAGCTCCTACGAGCAGTACTTC. Protein: CASSVAWTASRISSYEQYF.

The V call is TRBV29-1, the J call TRBJ1-2, with D perhaps TRBD1 (6 bases). CDR3 length: 14 residues. The V gene lost 6 bases and the J gene lost 7 bases, with 21 bases spanning the gap. The germline CDR1 and CDR2 sequences are SQVTM and ANQGSEA. The CDR3 nucleotides read TGCAGCGTGGCCGGACAGTCTGGGGTTCGTGGCTACACCTTC. It encodes CSVAGQSGVRGYTF.

The chain is built from TRBV6-6 and TRBJ1-2; D gene uncertain. This CDR3 comprises 15 residues. CDR1 is MNHNY, CDR2 SVGAGI, per germline (reference sequence). V was trimmed by 7 bases and J by 4 bases, leaving 19 bases between them. The CDR3 DNA follows: TGTGCCAGCACCCCCCGCGCTATGGAGGGCTATGGCTACACCTTC. It yields the protein CASTPRAMEGYGYTF.

This clone was seen a single time. The V gene is TRBV4-2, the J gene TRBJ1-2, with TRBD1 matching over 9 bases. Trimming removed 4 bases from V and 5 bases from J; junction bases left unmatched: 8. The CDR3 loop spans 15 amino acids. The V gene's germline CDR1 is LGHNA and CDR2 YNFKEQ. CDR3 coding DNA: TGTGCCAGCAGCCCTGAACAGGGGGCGGGATATGGCTACACCTTC. Amino acids: CASSPEQGAGYGYTF.

This clone was recorded once. The V gene is TRBV6-5, the J gene TRBJ1-3; the D is unclear. Trimming left V 0 bases short and J 0 bases short, with 9 bases between. CDR3 length: 16 residues. Germline CDR1 MNHEY, CDR2 SVGAGI. CDR3 loop: CASSYSAEASGNTIYF. The CDR3 nucleotides are TGTGCCAGCAGTTACTCCGCAGAAGCCTCTGGAAACACCATATATTTT.

This clone was seen just once. The V call is TRBV11-3, the J call TRBJ1-2, with D hard to call. Germline assignment: CDR1 SGHNT and CDR2 YENEEA. The CDR3 has 12 residues. Trimming took 2 bases from V and 6 from J, leaving 7 bases between them. CDR3: CASSLSGDGYTF. The CDR3 DNA sequence: TGTGCCAGCAGCTTAAGCGGCGATGGCTACACCTTC. The whole variable domain, remainder taken from reference TRBV11-3 and TRBJ1-2, is EAGVVQSPRYKIIEKKQPVAFWCNPISGHNTLYWYLQNLGQGPELLIRYENEEAVDDSQLPKDRFSAERLKGVDSTLKIQPAELGDSAVYLCASSLSGDGYTFGSGTRLTVV.

The V and J genes are TRBV6-5 and TRBJ2-7; 7 bases align to TRBD1. The ends lost 5 bases at V and 3 bases at J; junction bases unmatched: 7. In germline, CDR1 is MNHEY, CDR2 SVGAGI. CDR3 size: 14 residues. CDR3 in DNA: TGTGCCAGCAGTCGGGCCGGGACAGACTACGAGCAGTACTTC. It specifies CASSRAGTDYEQYF.

The rearrangement links TRBV7-2 to TRBJ2-5, with unresolved D. The CDR3 sequence is 14 residues long. Trimming stripped 5 bases from V and 9 bases from J, with 19 bases between. CDR1 is SGHTA, CDR2 FQGNSA, per germline. Here the CDR3 DNA reads TGTGCCAGCAGCCCTTATGGCTCCACGGAAGCCCAGTACTTC. It translates to CASSPYGSTEAQYF.

The sample holds a few counts of this clone. The chain has TRBV5-6 and TRBJ1-5, with D hard to call. Trimming pared 0 bases from V and 4 bases from J, leaving 5 bases between. This CDR3 region has 13 residues. Germline values: CDR1 SGHDT, CDR2 YYEEEE. The CDR3 loop is CASSLGKNQPQHF. The DNA of the CDR3 is TGTGCCAGCAGCTTGGGGAAAAATCAGCCCCAGCATTTT.

The chain joins TRBV21-1 to TRBJ1-2; TRBD1, the D gene given by the table, was not confirmed from the DNA. TRBV21-1 is flagged as a pseudogene. This CDR3 comprises 14 residues. The CDR3 nucleotides are TGTGCCAGCAGCAAAGAGACAGCACGTAATGGCTACACCTTC. It yields the protein CASSKETARNGYTF.

This chain uses TRBV25-1 with TRBJ1-6; TRBD1 matches at 9 bases. V gave up 1 base and J gave up 8 bases; unmatched junction bases: 3. Germline V CDR1 and CDR2: MGHDK, SYGVNS. The CDR3 has 15 residues. Here the CDR3 reads CASSESRTGDSPLHF. The CDR3 nucleotides read TGTGCCAGCAGTGAATCTCGGACAGGGGATTCACCCCTCCACTTT.

The chain is built from TRBV7-9 and TRBJ2-5; D gene uncertain. Germline V gene sequence: CDR1 SEHNR, CDR2 FQNEAQ (reference sequence). Trimming stripped 0 bases from V and 5 bases from J, with 4 bases between. The CDR3 runs 12 residues. DNA for the CDR3: TGTGCCAGCAGCTTAGCTGGGGAGACCCAGTACTTC. It codes for CASSLAGETQYF.

The chain carries TRBV19 and TRBJ2-5; D is possibly TRBD1 or TRBD2 (5 bases each). V was pared by 4 bases and J by 5 bases, with 17 bases between. This CDR3 has 15 amino acids. The germline CDR1 and CDR2 sequences are LNHDA and SQIVND (reference sequence). In nucleotides, the CDR3 is TGTGCCAGTAGTACAACCGGGACCTTAGGGGAGACCCAGTACTTC. It translates to CASSTTGTLGETQYF.

This clone has more than one count but fewer than ten. CDR3 DNA sequence: TGCGCCAGCAGCTTCGAGGACAGGGGCTGGGGAAAACTGTTTTTT. Residues: CASSFEDRGWGKLFF. The chain links TRBV5-1 to TRBJ1-4; 9 bases align to TRBD1. This CDR3 is built from 15 residues. Trimming at V came to 2 bases and at J to 10 bases, leaving 9 bases not matched to a gene. Germline assignment: CDR1 SGHRS and CDR2 YFSETQ.

This clone was seen only once. This chain uses TRBV9 with TRBJ2-3; the D is unclear. Trimming cost V 0 bases and J 5 bases, with 1 base left between them. The CDR3 totals 11 residues. Germline V gene lookup returns CDR1 SGDLS and CDR2 YYNGEE. CDR3 region: CASSVGDTQYF. In DNA, the CDR3 is TGTGCCAGCAGCGTAGGAGATACGCAGTATTTT.

The rearrangement uses TRBV29-1 and TRBJ2-6; the match to TRBD1 covers 11 bases. Germline loops: CDR1 SQVTM, CDR2 ANQGSEA. Trimming at V came to 6 bases and at J to 0 bases, leaving 4 bases not matched to a gene. This CDR3 has 16 residues. The CDR3 region has the DNA TGCAGCGTATGGACAGGGGGCCTCTCTGGGGCCAACGTCCTGACTTTC. As protein: CSVWTGGLSGANVLTF. Complete variable domain (other parts from reference TRBV29-1 and TRBJ2-6): SAVISQKPSRDICQRGTSLTIQCQVDSQVTMMFWYRQQPGQSLTLIATANQGSEATYESGFVIDKFPISRPNLTFSTLTVSNMSPEDSSIYLCSVWTGGLSGANVLTFGAGSRLTVL.

The rearrangement links TRBV5-1 to TRBJ1-1, with 10 bases fitting TRBD1. The CDR3 spans 15 residues. V lost 1 base to trimming and J lost 4 bases; unmatched junction nucleotides: 4. Germline CDR1 SGHRS, CDR2 YFSETQ. DNA for the CDR3: TGCGCCAGCAGCTTGAGACAGGGGGCCTTCACTGAAGCTTTCTTT. Protein: CASSLRQGAFTEAFF. The variable domain in full, completed from reference TRBV5-1 and TRBJ1-1, reads KAGVTQTPRYLIKTRGQQVTLSCSPISGHRSVSWYQQTPGQGLQFLFEYFSETQRNKGNFPGRFSGRQFSNSRSEMNVSTLELGDSALYLCASSLRQGAFTEAFFGQGTRLTVV.

The chain is built from TRBV7-9 and TRBJ2-1; D is unclear. Looked up from germline, CDR1 is SEHNR and CDR2 is FQNEAQ (reference sequence). This CDR3 is built from 13 residues. Trimming pared 2 bases from V and 15 bases from J, leaving 17 bases between. The CDR3 nucleotides read TGTGCCAGCAGCTTACCCCTGGTCAGATCGCTGTTCTTC. It encodes CASSLPLVRSLFF.

V gene TRBV29-1 combines with J gene TRBJ1-1; 8 bases fit TRBD1. CDR1 is SQVTM, CDR2 ANQGSEA, per germline. The CDR3 contains 14 residues. The J segment lost 5 bases and the V segment lost 5 bases, leaving 10 bases of the junction unmatched. The DNA for the CDR3 is TGCAGCGTTCCAGGGGGCGCAACGGGAACTGAAGCTTTCTTT. Translating it yields CSVPGGATGTEAFF.

The V call is TRBV29-1, the J call TRBJ2-7; D may be TRBD1 or TRBD2 (5 bases each). V lost 4 bases and J lost 5, with 18 bases in between. Per the germline V gene, CDR1 is SQVTM and CDR2 is ANQGSEA. The CDR3 is made up of 14 amino acids. As DNA, the CDR3 is TGCAGCGTTGTTGGGGACGGAAGGAACCACGAGCAGTACTTC. It codes for CSVVGDGRNHEQYF.

J is TRBJ1-2 and V is TRBV19, with TRBD1 as a possible D gene (5 bases). The CDR3 totals 13 residues. The V gene lost 1 base and the J gene lost 10 bases, with 13 bases spanning the gap. Germline V gene data show CDR1 as LNHDA and CDR2 as SQIVND (reference sequence). The CDR3 is CASSIGGTKAYTF. CDR3 DNA: TGTGCCAGTAGTATAGGAGGGACCAAAGCCTACACCTTC.

The chain uses TRBV2 and TRBJ1-4; 8 positions agree with TRBD1. Trimming at V came to 11 bases and at J to 6 bases, leaving 11 bases not matched to a gene. Germline assignment: CDR1 SNHLY and CDR2 FYNNEI. There are 14 residues in the CDR3. Here the CDR3 reads CACHASGGDEKLFF. For the CDR3, the DNA is TGTGCCTGTCATGCCTCAGGGGGCGATGAAAAACTGTTTTTT.

This sequence joins TRBV5-1 and TRBJ2-7; TRBD1 matches at 9 bases. The junction had 7 bases not matched to a gene; V was cut back by 4 bases and J by 2 bases. Germline V lookup: CDR1 SGHRS, CDR2 YFSETQ. The CDR3 runs to 15 residues. CDR3 bases: TGCGCCAGCAGCCAAGGACAGGGGACCCCCTACGAGCAGTACTTC. It translates to CASSQGQGTPYEQYF.

The rearrangement uses TRBV7-2 and TRBJ1-2; 8 bases line up with TRBD1. Germline V CDR1 and CDR2: SGHTA, FQGNSA. This CDR3 spans 14 amino acids. Losses at the gene ends were 5 bases for V and 8 bases for J; bases not matched to a gene: 10. The CDR3 bases are TGTGCCAGCAGCCCAAGGACAGGGTACGGCGGCTACACCTTC. This codes for CASSPRTGYGGYTF.

V is TRBV27 and J is TRBJ2-7; TRBD1 matches 8 bases. CDR3 length: 15 residues. CDR1 MNHEY and CDR2 SMNVEV come from the germline V gene (reference sequence). After removal of 6 bases from V and 3 bases from J, the junction contained 10 bases not matched to a gene. CDR3 nucleotides: TGTGCCAGCAGCCGTACAGGGGGTTCAATCTACGAGCAGTACTTC. Protein sequence: CASSRTGGSIYEQYF.

This clone has only a few counts. Mismatch with germline at one junction end may stem from a read error. The chain uses TRBV9 and TRBJ2-1, with 11 bases aligning to TRBD2. CDR1 is SGDLS and CDR2 is YYNGEE in the germline V gene. There are 14 residues in the CDR3. CDR3 DNA: TGTGCCAGCAACGTAGCGGGGGGGGCTAATGAGCAGTTCTTC. It encodes CASNVAGGANEQFF.

In nucleotides, the CDR3 is TGCGCCAGCAGTCAATCAATTCGTGAGGGGGAAGAGCCCCAGCATTTT. Its protein is CASSQSIREGEEPQHF. V is TRBV23-1 and J is TRBJ1-5; maybe TRBD1 (6 bases). TRBV23-1 is filed as an ORF, its function uncertain. V shed 0 bases and J shed 8 bases, with 17 bases lying between them. CDR3 length equals 16 residues.

The rearrangement joins TRBV11-1 to TRBJ1-1; D uncertain. V was clipped by 5 bases and J by 3 bases, with 7 bases between them. Germline V CDR1 and CDR2: SGHAT, FQDESV (reference sequence). CDR3 length: 12 amino acids. The chain's CDR3 is CASSPSDTEAFF. Written as DNA, the CDR3 is TGTGCCAGCAGCCCTTCGGACACTGAAGCTTTCTTT.